This T cell receptor beta chain was identified in a study of T cell repertoires in aging, cancer and after chemotherapy. Across the study: Glioblastoma patients receiving temozolomide-based therapy gave paired samples before and after chemotherapy. Study-wide findings and caveats: In cancer patients, declining TCR diversity with age involved lost richness and lost evenness. No conclusions about immunological memory after chemotherapy can be drawn from the repertoire data. Compared with age-matched healthy donors, untreated hematological or solid cancer patients showed higher blood TCR clonality.

The table lists this clonotype with a few counts. No antigen is known for it. Amplification of TCR beta used genomic DNA extracted from peripheral blood. The V gene's germline CDR1 is SEHNR and CDR2 FQNEAQ (reference sequence). This CDR3 spans 13 amino acids. Between the trimmed V and J ends, which lost 0 bases and 6 bases, there was a span of 8 bases. TRB rearrangements spanning V, D and J were amplified using mixed TRB-A/B primers. Using its own MiXCR run on the multiplex PCR reads, TCRdb lists one record per CDR3 protein. Counted here are about 1,900 distinct CDR3 sequences, 15% to 20% occurring once; the ten biggest clones make up 22%.

The gene calls are TRBV7-9 and TRBJ1-1, with D unresolved. The sequenced sample consisted of blood. The TCR was taken from a human donor with a solid tumor. The CDR3 is CASSLAGRSEAFF. The CDR3 DNA reads as TGTGCCAGCAGCTTAGCAGGGAGGTCTGAAGCTTTCTTT.